Below, 21 T cell receptor beta chains from the same sample are listed, as sequenced in a study of blood T cell repertoires in COVID-19. Repertoires were generated with immunoSEQ multiplex PCR, while TCRdb's copy carries only in-frame clones and drops some. This sample carries under 200,000 clones, roughly 80% of them seen once, and the ten largest clones take 2.5% to 3%. Specimen: peripheral blood. The origin of the receptors is a man between 65 and 79 years old with acute or convalescent COVID-19.

This clone occurred a few times. The chain uses TRBV6-5 and TRBJ1-4, with D possibly being TRBD1 (5 bases). The CDR3 is 16 residues long. Germline lookup yields CDR1 MNHEY and CDR2 SVGAGI. Trimming left V 4 bases short and J 8 bases short, with 20 bases between. CDR3 in DNA: TGTGCCAGCAGTTCACTGGAGGGTCAGGGACGGGAAAAACTGTTTTTT. Encoded protein: CASSSLEGQGREKLFF.

This sequence joins TRBV7-9 and TRBJ1-1; no definite D call. The CDR3 loop spans 13 amino acids. The V and J ends lost 4 bases and 6 bases respectively, with 12 bases between them. Germline CDR1 reads SEHNR; CDR2 reads FQNEAQ (reference sequence). CDR3 sequence (DNA): TGTGCCAGCAGCTCAGAAGTACCACCTGAAGCTTTCTTT. Its protein product is CASSSEVPPEAFF.

The CDR3 DNA follows: TGTGCCAGCAGACCCCAGGGAATTCAGCCCCAGCATTTT. This translates into CASRPQGIQPQHF. The chain has TRBV2 and TRBJ1-5, with D tentatively TRBD1 (5 bases). CDR1 SNHLY and CDR2 FYNNEI come from the germline V gene. Trimming pared 6 bases from V and 6 bases from J, leaving 12 bases between. There are 13 residues in the CDR3. Variable domain in full (rest from reference TRBV2 and TRBJ1-5): EPEVTQTPSHQVTQMGQEVILRCVPISNHLYFYWYRQILGQKVEFLVSFYNNEISEKSEIFDDQFSVERPDGSNFTLKIRSTKLEDSAMYFCASRPQGIQPQHFGDGTRLSIL.

The chain employs TRBV5-6 and TRBJ1-1; possibly TRBD1 for D (6 bases). With 2 bases removed from V and 1 base from J, the gap between germline ends came to 18 bases. CDR1 is SGHDT and CDR2 is YYEEEE in the germline V gene. This CDR3 region has 17 residues. The chain's CDR3 is CASSFLQGGERNTEAFF. CDR3 sequence (DNA): TGTGCCAGCAGCTTCTTACAGGGAGGGGAAAGGAACACTGAAGCTTTCTTT.

The chain uses TRBV28 and TRBJ2-7, with 8 bases aligning to TRBD1. The J segment lost 6 bases and the V segment lost 6 bases, leaving 10 bases of the junction unmatched. Germline V gives CDR1 MDHEN, CDR2 SYDVKM. This CDR3 is 14 amino acids long. Here the CDR3 reads CASRSGQGVGEQYF. CDR3 in DNA: TGTGCCAGCAGGTCTGGACAGGGTGTGGGCGAGCAGTACTTC.

This clone is a singleton in its sample. The V and J genes are TRBV5-1 and TRBJ2-5; 7 nucleotides align to TRBD1. Germline lookup yields CDR1 SGHRS and CDR2 YFSETQ. Trimming took 4 bases from V and 2 from J; bases not matched to a gene: 8. This CDR3 region has 15 residues. The CDR3 region has the DNA TGCGCCAGCAGCCCGATTCCGGGACAGCAAGAGACCCAGTACTTC. Translating it yields CASSPIPGQQETQYF.

This clone is a singleton in its sample. The genes are TRBV5-1 and TRBJ2-7, with TRBD2 identical over 10 bases. The V gene end was trimmed by 4 bases and the J gene end by 4 bases; junction bases not matched to a gene: 8. The CDR3 covers 15 residues. Germline CDR1 is SGHRS and CDR2 is YFSETQ. The CDR3 region is CASSPSGGASYEQYF. CDR3 bases: TGCGCCAGCAGCCCCAGCGGGGGGGCCTCTTACGAGCAGTACTTC.

This chain joins TRBV18 and TRBJ2-5; 8 positions agree with TRBD1. In germline, CDR1 is KGHSH, CDR2 LQKENI. J gave up 2 bases and V 2 bases, and 7 bases lay outside the gene matches. This CDR3 spans 16 amino acids. CDR3 protein: CASSPVVGTGQETQYF. The CDR3 DNA follows: TGTGCCAGCTCACCAGTGGTAGGGACAGGACAAGAGACCCAGTACTTC.

The chain links TRBV10-1 to TRBJ2-1; 15 bases agree with TRBD2. Per germline, CDR1 WNHNN and CDR2 SYGVQD (reference sequence). The CDR3 extends over 15 amino acids. V dropped 9 bases and J dropped 10; count of bases not matched to a gene: 10. The CDR3 nucleotides read TGCGCCAGACTTGGACTAGCGGGGGGGCCCGAGGAGCAGTTCTTC. This translates into CARLGLAGGPEEQFF.

The chain links TRBV11-1 to TRBJ2-7; TRBD1 aligns across 10 bases. J was trimmed by 1 base and V by 3 bases; bases with no gene match: 3. CDR1 and CDR2 (germline): SGHAT, FQDESV (reference sequence). The CDR3 is 15 amino acids. CDR3 nucleotide sequence: TGTGCCAGCAGCTTTGGGGGACAGGGGTCCTACGAGCAGTACTTC. This sequence encodes CASSFGGQGSYEQYF.

This clone was found once. The rearrangement joins TRBV5-1 to TRBJ2-7; TRBD2 matches at 12 bases. Germline-derived CDR1 and CDR2 are SGHRS and YFSETQ. The J segment lost 3 bases and the V segment lost 7 bases, leaving 11 bases of the junction unmatched. This CDR3 has 16 amino acids. The CDR3 loop is CASCMAPGLAGYEQYF. CDR3 sequence (DNA): TGCGCCAGCTGCATGGCGCCGGGACTAGCGGGCTACGAGCAGTACTTC.

This chain connects TRBV28 to TRBJ2-7; D is possibly TRBD2 (6 bases). CDR3 length equals 16 residues. Germline assignment: CDR1 MDHEN and CDR2 SYDVKM. Trimming took 2 bases from V and 3 from J, leaving 17 bases between them. The CDR3 DNA sequence: TGTGCCAGCAGTTTAGTTGGGGCGGGGCACCTCTACGAGCAGTACTTC. Its translation is CASSLVGAGHLYEQYF.

V is TRBV9 and J is TRBJ2-1, with 11 bases matching TRBD2. The CDR3 spans 15 residues. V lost 3 bases to trimming and J lost 7 bases; unmatched junction nucleotides: 6. Germline loops: CDR1 SGDLS, CDR2 YYNGEE. CDR3 in amino acids: CASSAGLAGGNEQFF. The CDR3 DNA reads TGTGCCAGCAGCGCCGGACTAGCGGGTGGTAATGAGCAGTTCTTC.

The gene calls are TRBV28 and TRBJ1-5, with D possibly matching TRBD1 (6 bases). V was pared by 5 bases and J by 2 bases, with 16 bases between. The CDR3 totals 16 residues. Germline V gene lookup returns CDR1 MDHEN and CDR2 SYDVKM. The chain's CDR3 is CASSDPQGLGNQPQHF. CDR3 DNA sequence: TGTGCCAGCAGTGACCCACAGGGTCTAGGCAATCAGCCCCAGCATTTT.

This clone has at least ten counts. The V gene is TRBV28, the J gene TRBJ1-1, with 8 bases fitting TRBD1. Germline CDR1 reads MDHEN; CDR2 reads SYDVKM. The CDR3 contains 17 residues. V was clipped by 10 bases and J by 3 bases; unmatched bases: 19. CDR3 DNA: TGTGCCACCAGGACGGACAGGGATAGAGTCTTGGACACTGAAGCTTTCTTT. Encoded protein: CATRTDRDRVLDTEAFF.

The chain recombines TRBV15 with TRBJ2-2, with D perhaps TRBD1 (5 bases). V shed 3 bases and J shed 4 bases, with 6 bases lying between them. The V gene's germline CDR1 is LNHNV and CDR2 YYDKDF (reference sequence). CDR3 length equals 13 residues. CDR3 DNA sequence: TGTGCCACCAGCAGGGGGCTCACCGGGGAGCTGTTTTTT. Translating it yields CATSRGLTGELFF.

This clone has a handful of counts. The chain links TRBV7-8 to TRBJ2-5; 9 bases are shared with TRBD2. This CDR3 spans 14 amino acids. J was trimmed by 1 base and V by 4 bases; bases with no gene match: 1. Germline V gene data show CDR1 as SGHVS and CDR2 as FQNEAQ. CDR3 amino acids: CASSWREGQETQYF. CDR3 nucleotide sequence: TGTGCCAGCAGCTGGCGGGAGGGCCAAGAGACCCAGTACTTC.

The chain uses TRBV6-5 and TRBJ1-4, with D maybe TRBD1 (5 bases). CDR1 is MNHEY, CDR2 SVGAGI, per germline. Trimming took off 8 bases at V and 6 bases at J, with 13 bases between the two ends. The CDR3 consists of 13 residues. The CDR3 reads CASYSRVHEKLFF. CDR3 nucleotides: TGTGCCAGCTACTCCAGGGTACATGAAAAACTGTTTTTT.

The V gene is TRBV28, the J gene TRBJ2-5, with TRBD1 matching 11 bases. The CDR3 runs to 15 residues. The junction had 7 bases not matched to a gene; V was cut back by 6 bases and J by 4 bases. From germline, CDR1 is MDHEN and CDR2 SYDVKM. CDR3: CASRRTGGNAETQYF. The CDR3 coding sequence is TGTGCCAGCAGGAGGACAGGGGGCAATGCAGAGACCCAGTACTTC.

This chain joins TRBV6-5 and TRBJ2-1; a weak D match, TRBD1 (6 bases). The ends were cut back, 8 bases at V and 8 bases at J, with 22 bases in the middle. CDR1 MNHEY and CDR2 SVGAGI come from the germline V gene. The CDR3 has 15 residues. This CDR3 is CASRFVYRDMYEQFF. Written as DNA, the CDR3 is TGTGCCAGCCGTTTTGTCTACAGGGATATGTATGAGCAGTTCTTC.

This chain connects TRBV20-1 to TRBJ2-2; 11 bases map to TRBD2. With 3 bases clipped from V and 4 bases from J, the junction kept 7 bases outside the gene matches. Germline CDR1 reads DFQATT; CDR2 reads SNEGSKA (reference sequence). The CDR3 runs 16 residues. CDR3 bases: TGCAGTGCTAGTTGGGCTAGCGGGAGGTTCACCGGGGAGCTGTTTTTT. Protein product: CSASWASGRFTGELFF.